The sample holds one count of the clone carrying this TCR beta chain. This entry comes from a study of glioma-infiltrating T cells after dendritic cell vaccination. Unmatched junction bases numbered 5, after V lost 2 bases and J lost 5 bases. Germline lookup yields CDR1 ENHRY and CDR2 SYGVKD. The CDR3 spans 16 residues. TCRdb's copy holds only in-frame clones and misses some; the assay was immunoSEQ multiplex PCR. The sample lists around 90,000 clones, roughly 83% occurring once. No glioblastoma patient carried an isocitrate dehydrogenase mutation. The starting material was blood, obtained before dendritic cell vaccination. This TCR came from a human donor with glioblastoma. V is TRBV10-3 and J is TRBJ2-3, with 12 bases matching TRBD2. The CDR3 DNA follows: TGTGCCATCAGTGAGACCCTAGCGGGAGGGCAAGATACGCAGTATTTT. Translating gives CAISETLAGGQDTQYF.